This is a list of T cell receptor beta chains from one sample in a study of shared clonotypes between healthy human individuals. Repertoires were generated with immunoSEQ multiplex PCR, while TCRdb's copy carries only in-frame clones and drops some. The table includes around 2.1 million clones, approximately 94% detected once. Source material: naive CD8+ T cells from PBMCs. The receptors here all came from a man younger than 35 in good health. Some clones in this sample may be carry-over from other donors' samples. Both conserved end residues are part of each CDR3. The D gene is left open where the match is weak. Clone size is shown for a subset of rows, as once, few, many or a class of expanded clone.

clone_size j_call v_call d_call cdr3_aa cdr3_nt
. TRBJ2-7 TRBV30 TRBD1 CAWTPGTGVYEQYF TGTGCCTGGACCCCCGGGACAGGGGTCTACGAGCAGTACTTC
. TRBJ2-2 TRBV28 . CASSFGSSYTGELFF TGTGCCAGCAGTTTTGGGTCTAGCTACACCGGGGAGCTGTTTTTT
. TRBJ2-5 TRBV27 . CASRGLETALKAQYF TGTGCCAGCAGGGGACTTGAGACAGCCCTCAAGGCCCAGTACTTC
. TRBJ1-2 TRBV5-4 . CASSLKTSNYGYTF TGTGCCAGCAGCTTGAAGACTTCTAACTATGGCTACACCTTC
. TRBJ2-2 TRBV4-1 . CASSPTVPGELFF TGCGCCAGCAGCCCGACAGTCCCCGGGGAGCTGTTTTTT
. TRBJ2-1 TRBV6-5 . CASSYPPDEQFF TGTGCCAGCAGTTACCCCCCGGATGAGCAGTTCTTC
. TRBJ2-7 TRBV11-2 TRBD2 CASSFVAGGYEQYF TGTGCCAGCAGCTTTGTAGCGGGAGGTTACGAGCAGTACTTC
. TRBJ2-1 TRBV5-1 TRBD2 CASSLAGGLAPPTHYNEQFF TGCGCCAGCAGCTTGGCCGGAGGACTAGCGCCTCCAACACACTACAATGAGCAGTTCTTC
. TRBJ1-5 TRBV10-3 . CAISYGGSNQPQHF TGTGCCATCAGTTACGGGGGAAGCAATCAGCCCCAGCATTTT
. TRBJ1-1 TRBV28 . CASSRPAGPNTEAFF TGTGCCAGCAGCAGGCCTGCGGGCCCGAACACTGAAGCTTTCTTT
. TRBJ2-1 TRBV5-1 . CASSLRLASYNEQFF TGCGCCAGCAGCTTAAGGCTAGCGAGCTACAATGAGCAGTTCTTC
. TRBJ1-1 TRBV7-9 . CASSPIVGLVKF TGTGCCAGCAGCCCCATTGTCGGTTTAGTTAAGTTT
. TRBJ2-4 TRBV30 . CAASPKNIQYF TGTGCCGCCTCTCCCAAAAACATTCAGTACTTC
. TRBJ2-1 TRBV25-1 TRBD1 CASRDSDRGNEQFF TGTGCCAGCAGGGATTCAGACAGGGGGAATGAGCAGTTCTTC
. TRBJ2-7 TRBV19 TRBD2 CASSITRASGRFYEQYF TGTGCCAGTAGTATTACGCGGGCTAGCGGGAGGTTCTACGAGCAGTACTTC
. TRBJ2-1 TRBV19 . CASSIVPGSYNEQFF TGTGCCAGTAGTATAGTGCCGGGGTCCTACAATGAGCAGTTCTTC
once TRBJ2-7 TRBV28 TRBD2 CASSFNSKRGPAYEQYF TGTGCCAGCAGTTTCAATTCGAAGCGGGGCCCTGCCTACGAGCAGTACTTC
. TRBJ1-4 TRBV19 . CASRGRANEKLFF TGTGCCAGTAGAGGCAGAGCTAATGAAAAACTGTTTTTT
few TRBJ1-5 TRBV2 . CASSEWTATNQPQHF TGTGCCAGCAGTGAGTGGACAGCGACCAATCAGCCCCAGCATTTT
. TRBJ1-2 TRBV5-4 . CASTHQGRGDGYTF TGTGCCAGCACCCATCAGGGGAGGGGCGATGGCTACACCTTC
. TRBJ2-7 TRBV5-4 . CASSEVRGSYEQYF TGTGCCAGCAGCGAAGTCAGGGGTTCCTACGAGCAGTACTTC
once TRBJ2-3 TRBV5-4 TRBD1 CASSSDRDETDTQYF TGTGCCAGCAGTTCTGACAGGGATGAAACAGATACGCAGTATTTT
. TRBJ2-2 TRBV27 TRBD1 CASRSGGSGELFF TGTGCCAGCAGATCAGGGGGCAGTGGGGAGCTGTTTTTT
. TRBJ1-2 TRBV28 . CASSSPFGSYGYTF TGTGCCAGCAGTTCCCCCTTCGGGTCCTATGGCTACACCTTC
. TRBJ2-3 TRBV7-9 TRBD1 CASSRHRDRVPDTQYF TGTGCCAGCAGCCGACACCGGGACAGGGTCCCAGATACGCAGTATTTT
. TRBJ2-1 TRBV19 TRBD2 CASSIGPPSGIPNEQFF TGTGCCAGTAGTATAGGCCCGCCTAGCGGGATCCCCAATGAGCAGTTCTTC
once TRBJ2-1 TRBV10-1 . CASRQGRGGGEQFF TGCGCCAGCAGACAGGGTAGGGGAGGGGGTGAGCAGTTCTTC
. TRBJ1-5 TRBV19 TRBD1 CASSPRTGFGQPQHF TGTGCCAGTAGTCCCAGGACAGGGTTCGGTCAGCCCCAGCATTTT
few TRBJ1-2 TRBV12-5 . CASGSWAYGYTF TGTGCTAGTGGTTCATGGGCGTATGGCTACACCTTC
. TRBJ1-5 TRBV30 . CAWSPGAQPQHF TGTGCCTGGAGTCCGGGGGCTCAGCCCCAGCATTTT
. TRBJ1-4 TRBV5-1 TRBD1 CASSYLTGRPEKLFF TGCGCCAGCAGCTACTTGACAGGGAGACCTGAAAAACTGTTTTTT
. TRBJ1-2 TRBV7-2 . CASSLAWTAAWGYTF TGTGCCAGCAGCTTAGCTTGGACAGCCGCCTGGGGCTACACCTTC
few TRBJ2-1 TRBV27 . CASTSYRGDEQFF TGTGCCAGCACCTCCTATCGGGGCGATGAGCAGTTCTTC
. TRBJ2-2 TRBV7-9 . CASSPREGTNTGELFF TGTGCCAGCAGCCCCCGGGAAGGGACGAACACCGGGGAGCTGTTTTTT
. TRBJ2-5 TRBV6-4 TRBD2 CASSEVGLAGDQETQYF TGTGCCAGCAGTGAAGTGGGACTAGCGGGAGATCAGGAGACCCAGTACTTC
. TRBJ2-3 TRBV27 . CASSERGADTQYF TGTGCCAGCTCCGAGAGGGGCGCAGATACGCAGTATTTT
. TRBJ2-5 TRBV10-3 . CAISPHLGQETQYF TGTGCCATCAGCCCCCATCTGGGCCAAGAGACCCAGTACTTC
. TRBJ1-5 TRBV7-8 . CASSLARGPRSGQPQHF TGTGCCAGCAGCTTAGCGCGAGGGCCCCGAAGCGGTCAGCCCCAGCATTTT
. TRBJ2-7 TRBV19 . CASSMHPTYEQYF TGTGCCAGTAGTATGCATCCCACCTACGAGCAGTACTTC
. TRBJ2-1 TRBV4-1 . CASSPFRGYNEQFF TGCGCCAGCAGCCCCTTCCGGGGATACAATGAGCAGTTCTTC
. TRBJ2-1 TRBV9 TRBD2 CASSERLAGTADEQFF TGTGCCAGCAGCGAGCGGCTAGCGGGGACCGCGGATGAGCAGTTCTTC
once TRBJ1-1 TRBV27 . CASTPGAWVGTEAFF TGTGCCAGCACCCCGGGGGCGTGGGTAGGCACTGAAGCTTTCTTT
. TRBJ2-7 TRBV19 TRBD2 CASSIGGGVTYEQYF TGTGCCAGTAGTATAGGCGGGGGAGTCACCTACGAGCAGTACTTC
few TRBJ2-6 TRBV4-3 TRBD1 CASSQGTAGANVLTF TGCGCCAGCAGCCAGGGGACAGCTGGGGCCAACGTCCTGACTTTC
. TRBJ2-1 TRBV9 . CASSGGGSEQFF TGTGCCAGCAGTGGGGGAGGCTCTGAGCAGTTCTTC
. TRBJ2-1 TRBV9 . CASSVETEQFF TGTGCCAGCAGCGTAGAGACGGAGCAGTTCTTC
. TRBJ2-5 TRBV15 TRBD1 CATSTAGQGPWGYF TGTGCCACCAGCACCGCGGGACAGGGCCCATGGGGGTACTTC
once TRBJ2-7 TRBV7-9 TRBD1 CATIDREGNEQYF TGTGCCACCATAGACAGGGAAGGTAACGAGCAGTACTTC
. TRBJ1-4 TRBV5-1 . CASSRVGAGEKLFF TGCGCCAGCAGCAGGGTCGGGGCGGGGGAAAAACTGTTTTTT
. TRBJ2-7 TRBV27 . CASSLSGQSYEQYF TGTGCCAGCAGTTTATCGGGCCAGAGCTACGAGCAGTACTTC
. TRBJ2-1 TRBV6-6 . CASNVGLVSYNEQFF TGTGCCAGCAATGTGGGTCTAGTCTCCTACAATGAGCAGTTCTTC
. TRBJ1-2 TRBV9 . CASSVGGTPSGNYGYTF TGTGCCAGCAGCGTAGGAGGGACCCCTTCTGGGAACTATGGCTACACCTTC
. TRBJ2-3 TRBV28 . CASSLVIPDTQYF TGTGCCAGCAGTTTAGTGATACCCGATACGCAGTATTTT
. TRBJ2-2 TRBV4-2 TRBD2 CASSPTPSGILGTGELFF TGTGCCAGCAGCCCCACGCCCAGCGGGATCCTCGGGACCGGGGAGCTGTTTTTT
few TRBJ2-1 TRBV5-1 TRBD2 CASSFPRTRTYNEQFF TGCGCCAGCAGCTTCCCTCGGACTAGAACCTACAATGAGCAGTTCTTC
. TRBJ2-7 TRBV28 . CASSFGEISEQYF TGTGCCAGCAGTTTTGGGGAAATCAGCGAGCAGTACTTC
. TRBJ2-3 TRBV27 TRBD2 CASLGTSGGTDTQYF TGTGCCAGCCTAGGGACTAGCGGGGGCACAGATACGCAGTATTTT